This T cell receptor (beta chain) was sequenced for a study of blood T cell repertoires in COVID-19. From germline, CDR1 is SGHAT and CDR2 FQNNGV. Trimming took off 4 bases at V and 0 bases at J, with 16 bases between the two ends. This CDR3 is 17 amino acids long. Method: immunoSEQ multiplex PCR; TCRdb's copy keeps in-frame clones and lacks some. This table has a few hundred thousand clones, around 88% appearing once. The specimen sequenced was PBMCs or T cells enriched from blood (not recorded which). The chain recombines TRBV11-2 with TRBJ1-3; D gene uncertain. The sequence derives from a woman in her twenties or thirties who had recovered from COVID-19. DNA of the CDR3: TGTGCCAGCAGCTCCAATAAGGTCGGGAGCTCTGGAAACACCATATATTTT. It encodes CASSSNKVGSSGNTIYF.